These 29 T cell receptor beta chains came from one sample sequenced in a study of control samples from healthy donors and cancer patients. Sequenced by immunoSEQ multiplex PCR; TCRdb stores in-frame clones only, minus some. The sample includes about 130,000 clones, around nine tenths of them seen just once. The source material was PBMCs. The receptor set was obtained from a man aged 45-65 years with head and neck cancer.

This clone has only one observation. The chain has TRBV5-6 and TRBJ1-2; D is perhaps TRBD1 (6 bases). Per the germline V gene, CDR1 is SGHDT and CDR2 is YYEEEE. V was pared by 4 bases and J by 4 bases, with 20 bases between. This CDR3 region has 16 residues. CDR3 DNA sequence: TGTGCCAGCAGCCGTGGGGCACAGGGAGGATCCTATGGCTACACCTTC. Its protein product is CASSRGAQGGSYGYTF.

The rearrangement uses TRBV4-1 and TRBJ2-6; a possible D gene is TRBD1 (6 bases). Trimming shortened V by 3 bases and J by 0 bases, and 18 bases separated the two germline ends. Germline assignment: CDR1 MGHRA and CDR2 YSYEKL. The length of the CDR3 is 19 residues. The CDR3 region has the DNA TGCGCCAGCAGCCAGGAGGACAGCGGACACTTCTCTGGGGCCAACGTCCTGACTTTC. Amino acids: CASSQEDSGHFSGANVLTF.

V and J are TRBV5-6 and TRBJ1-5; TRBD1 agrees at 7 bases. Trimming removed 0 bases from V and 3 bases from J; junction bases left unmatched: 9. CDR3 length: 17 amino acids. CDR1 SGHDT and CDR2 YYEEEE come from the germline V gene. CDR3 DNA sequence: TGTGCCAGCAGCTTGGCAGCTGGGGACAGCCACAATCAGCCCCAGCATTTT. It codes for CASSLAAGDSHNQPQHF.

The chain joins TRBV10-1 to TRBJ2-7; 7 bases agree with TRBD1. Germline V gives CDR1 WNHNN, CDR2 SYGVQD (reference sequence). This CDR3 region has 14 residues. J lost 1 base, V lost 3 bases, and 3 bases had no gene match. The CDR3 nucleotides read TGCGCCAGCAGTGAAAACAGGGGATCCTACGAGCAGTACTTC. Translated: CASSENRGSYEQYF.

This chain links TRBV5-6 with TRBJ2-3; D is undetermined. There are 16 residues in the CDR3. Germline assignment: CDR1 SGHDT and CDR2 YYEEEE. Trimming removed 1 base from V and 1 base from J, with 13 bases in between. This CDR3 reads CASSLYPPQRTDTQYF. In nucleotides, the CDR3 is TGTGCCAGCAGCTTGTATCCCCCTCAGCGCACAGATACGCAGTATTTT. Supplemented by reference TRBV5-6 and TRBJ2-3, the full variable domain reads DAGVTQSPTHLIKTRGQQVTLRCSPKSGHDTVSWYQQALGQGPQFIFQYYEEEERQRGNFPDRFSGHQFPNYSSELNVNALLLGDSALYLCASSLYPPQRTDTQYFGPGTRLTVL.

This chain connects TRBV5-4 to TRBJ1-2; D gene unclear. V shed 0 bases and J shed 0 bases, with 12 bases lying between them. This CDR3 region has 16 residues. CDR1 and CDR2 from the germline V gene are SGHNT and YYREEE (reference sequence). CDR3 DNA sequence: TGTGCCAGCAGCTTGGGAGCCTCCGGGGCTAACTATGGCTACACCTTC. Amino acid sequence: CASSLGASGANYGYTF.

This chain links TRBV29-1 with TRBJ2-6, with 9 positions matching TRBD1. This CDR3 comprises 17 residues. Losses at the gene ends were 4 bases for V and 0 bases for J; bases not matched to a gene: 7. Germline CDR1 reads SQVTM; CDR2 reads ANQGSEA. CDR3 DNA: TGCAGCGTTGTCGGCGGACAGGGGACCTCTGGGGCCAACGTCCTGACTTTC. It yields the protein CSVVGGQGTSGANVLTF. The variable domain in full, completed from reference TRBV29-1 and TRBJ2-6, reads SAVISQKPSRDICQRGTSLTIQCQVDSQVTMMFWYRQQPGQSLTLIATANQGSEATYESGFVIDKFPISRPNLTFSTLTVSNMSPEDSSIYLCSVVGGQGTSGANVLTFGAGSRLTVL.

The sample holds one count of this clone. The chain uses TRBV7-3 and TRBJ1-1, with a weak D call TRBD1 (5 bases). Germline V gene sequence: CDR1 SGHTA, CDR2 FQGTGA. The CDR3 loop spans 15 amino acids. Trimming took off 0 bases at V and 3 bases at J, with 11 bases between the two ends. The CDR3 sequence is CASSLTLVGDTEAFF. CDR3 sequence (DNA): TGTGCCAGCAGCTTAACGTTGGTGGGGGACACTGAAGCTTTCTTT. The full variable domain, in which reference TRBV7-3 and TRBJ1-1 provide the parts outside the CDR3, is GAGVSQTPSNKVTEKGKYVELRCDPISGHTALYWYRQSLGQGPEFLIYFQGTGAADDSGLPNDRFFAVRPEGSVSTLKIQRTERGDSAVYLCASSLTLVGDTEAFFGQGTRLTVV.

This clone was found a few times. The sample carries other DNA sequences with the same CDR3. The chain is built from TRBV7-9 and TRBJ1-6; D is unresolved. CDR3 length: 14 residues. V was clipped by 3 bases and J by 4 bases, with 7 bases between them. From germline, CDR1 is SEHNR and CDR2 FQNEAQ (reference sequence). The DNA for the CDR3 is TGTGCCAGCAGCTTGGAACAGTATAATTCACCCCTCCACTTT. It codes for CASSLEQYNSPLHF.

V usage is TRBV19 and J usage is TRBJ2-1, with 9 bases that match TRBD2. Looked up from germline, CDR1 is LNHDA and CDR2 is SQIVND (reference sequence). The CDR3 sequence is 15 residues long. The junction had 3 bases not matched to a gene; V was cut back by 6 bases and J by 0 bases. The CDR3 spells CASSPTSGSYNEQFF. Here the CDR3 DNA reads TGTGCCAGTAGCCCGACTAGCGGCTCCTACAATGAGCAGTTCTTC.

This chain connects TRBV28 to TRBJ2-3; D is undetermined. CDR3 size: 14 residues. V was trimmed by 1 base and J by 1 base, leaving 6 bases between them. The germline V gene encodes CDR1 MDHEN and CDR2 SYDVKM. CDR3 protein: CASSLLPGTDTQYF. CDR3 DNA: TGTGCCAGCAGTTTATTACCAGGCACAGATACGCAGTATTTT.

The chain has TRBV2 and TRBJ2-5; D might be TRBD1 (5 bases). The CDR3 spans 12 residues. CDR1 and CDR2 (germline): SNHLY, FYNNEI. The V end lost 4 bases, the J end lost 3 bases, and 6 bases lay between the germline ends. The CDR3 loop is CASSGREETQYF. The CDR3 coding sequence is TGTGCCAGCAGTGGCAGGGAAGAGACCCAGTACTTC. Full variable domain (remainder filled in from reference TRBV2 and TRBJ2-5): EPEVTQTPSHQVTQMGQEVILRCVPISNHLYFYWYRQILGQKVEFLVSFYNNEISEKSEIFDDQFSVERPDGSNFTLKIRSTKLEDSAMYFCASSGREETQYFGPGTRLLVL.

This clone came up once. A read error is likely, as this CDR3 ends without the conserved phenylalanine or tryptophan. The DNA is left out, because the CDR3 cannot be placed on it with certainty; the CDR3 is given as TCRdb lists it. V and J are TRBV28 and TRBJ2-7; TRBD2 is the table's D call, not checked against the DNA. Germline V gene sequence: CDR1 MDHEN, CDR2 SYDVKM. The CDR3 is made up of 10 amino acids, end residues included. The CDR3 here is CASRYGTFTG.

The CDR3 nucleotides read TGTGCCAGCAGCCCCCCCGGGACAGGGATCAATGAGCAGTTCTTC. Protein: CASSPPGTGINEQFF. J is TRBJ2-1 and V is TRBV11-2; 9 nucleotides line up with TRBD1. The CDR3 runs 15 residues. The J segment lost 6 bases and the V segment lost 5 bases, leaving 8 bases of the junction unmatched. Germline-derived CDR1 and CDR2 are SGHAT and FQNNGV.

The chain links TRBV27 to TRBJ2-7, with 10 bases identical to TRBD2. The V and J ends lost 2 bases and 0 bases, in that order; junction bases with no gene match: 1. The CDR3 runs to 15 residues. Germline CDR1 MNHEY, CDR2 SMNVEV (reference sequence). Here the CDR3 DNA reads TGTGCCAGCAGTTTAGCTAGCGGGAGCTCCTACGAGCAGTACTTC. It encodes CASSLASGSSYEQYF.

This clone occurred once. The V call is TRBV5-4, the J call TRBJ1-2; 7 bases are a match to TRBD1. The J segment lost 8 bases and the V segment lost 2 bases, leaving 6 bases of the junction unmatched. This CDR3 has 13 amino acids. The germline gives CDR1 SGHNT, CDR2 YYREEE (reference sequence). CDR3 DNA sequence: TGTGCCAGCAGCTTAAAGGGGGCTGAGGGCTACACCTTC. Amino acid sequence: CASSLKGAEGYTF.

The chain has TRBV9 and TRBJ2-1; 8 positions match TRBD2. Germline V lookup: CDR1 SGDLS, CDR2 YYNGEE. CDR3 length: 15 amino acids. With 0 bases clipped from V and 8 bases from J, the junction kept 7 bases outside the gene matches. The CDR3: CASSVERGGVHEQFF. The CDR3 nucleotides read TGTGCCAGCAGCGTAGAACGGGGGGGCGTGCATGAGCAGTTCTTC.

V and J are TRBV6-1 and TRBJ2-7, with D tentatively TRBD2 (6 bases). CDR3 length equals 19 residues. With 1 base removed from V and 6 bases from J, the gap between germline ends came to 28 bases. Germline values: CDR1 MNHNS, CDR2 SASEGT. The CDR3 DNA is TGTGCCAGCAGTGAAGATCGGTGGGATTTTTTACGGGGGATTCGCGAGCAGTACTTC. Amino acids: CASSEDRWDFLRGIREQYF.

This chain connects TRBV29-1 to TRBJ1-1; D is perhaps TRBD1 (5 bases). From germline, CDR1 is SQVTM and CDR2 ANQGSEA. V gave up 4 bases and J gave up 7 bases, with 13 bases separating them. The CDR3 has 12 residues. The DNA for the CDR3 is TGCAGCGTTGGGGCAGGGAATGGTGAAGCTTTCTTT. It specifies CSVGAGNGEAFF.

The chain recombines TRBV6-5 with TRBJ1-1; 7 bases are shared with TRBD1. Germline CDR1 reads MNHEY; CDR2 reads SVGAGI. The V and J ends lost 0 bases and 6 bases, in that order; junction bases with no gene match: 4. The CDR3 runs 14 residues. The CDR3 nucleotides are TGTGCCAGCAGTTACTCGACAGGGTCGGCTGAAGCTTTCTTT. It specifies CASSYSTGSAEAFF.

The genes are TRBV5-4 and TRBJ2-5, with TRBD2 matching over 13 bases. With V trimmed by 4 bases and J by 6 bases, 9 bases remained unmatched. Germline V gene sequence: CDR1 SGHNT, CDR2 YYREEE (reference sequence). The CDR3 runs 16 residues. The chain's CDR3 is CASSPGTSGVRKTQYF. CDR3 bases: TGTGCCAGCAGCCCAGGGACTAGCGGGGTGAGGAAGACCCAGTACTTC.

The rearrangement links TRBV28 to TRBJ2-7, with D perhaps TRBD1 (6 bases). Trimming removed 6 bases at V and 1 base at J, with 10 bases between. Germline V lookup: CDR1 MDHEN, CDR2 SYDVKM. The CDR3 consists of 13 residues. CDR3 nucleotide sequence: TGTGCCAGCAGAACAGACAGGTCCTACGAGCAGTACTTC. Residues: CASRTDRSYEQYF.

The gene calls are TRBV12-3 or TRBV12-4 and TRBJ1-2, with a possible D match to TRBD1 (5 bases). There are 13 residues in the CDR3. Trimming pared 7 bases from V and 7 bases from J, leaving 16 bases between. CDR3 amino acids: CASTETEGTGYTF. CDR3 nucleotides: TGTGCCAGCACCGAAACGGAGGGGACTGGCTACACCTTC.

The genes are TRBV7-9 and TRBJ2-7; D unclear. This CDR3 region has 13 residues. Trimming removed 3 bases from V and 0 bases from J, with 6 bases in between. The germline V gene has CDR1 SEHNR and CDR2 FQNEAQ (reference sequence). Here the CDR3 reads CASSFDSSYEQYF. Here the CDR3 DNA reads TGTGCCAGCAGCTTCGATAGCTCCTACGAGCAGTACTTC.

This clone appeared a single time. The chain combines TRBV6-5 with TRBJ1-1; no definite D call. The germline gives CDR1 MNHEY, CDR2 SVGAGI. This CDR3 is built from 15 residues. Trimming shortened V by 5 bases and J by 0 bases, and 13 bases separated the two germline ends. The CDR3 coding sequence is TGTGCCAGCAGTAACATTACAAGGGTGAACACTGAAGCTTTCTTT. This codes for CASSNITRVNTEAFF.

This clone was observed a handful of times. The rearrangement uses TRBV2 and TRBJ1-5; tentative D call: TRBD1 (6 bases). V was shortened by 6 bases and J by 5 bases, with 14 bases between the two germline ends. The CDR3 has 14 residues. Germline CDR1 is SNHLY and CDR2 is FYNNEI. The CDR3 DNA reads TGTGCCAGCAGCCTCCAGGGGTCCCATCAGCCCCAGCATTTT. Translating it yields CASSLQGSHQPQHF.

This chain links TRBV5-4 with TRBJ2-7; D might be TRBD1 (5 bases). V dropped 3 bases and J dropped 3 bases, with 10 bases sitting between them. The CDR3 has 13 amino acids. Germline CDR1 and CDR2: SGHNT and YYREEE (reference sequence). The CDR3 loop reads CASSYGHSYEQYF. CDR3 sequence (DNA): TGTGCCAGCAGCTATGGACACAGCTACGAGCAGTACTTC.

This chain connects TRBV5-1 to TRBJ2-1; D call uncertain. The germline V gene encodes CDR1 SGHRS and CDR2 YFSETQ. V was pared by 0 bases and J by 6 bases, with 10 bases between. The CDR3 totals 14 residues. The CDR3 DNA sequence: TGCGCCAGCAGCTTGGGACAAACTACCAATGAGCAGTTCTTC. This gives the protein CASSLGQTTNEQFF.

The J gene is TRBJ2-7, the V gene TRBV7-2; 7 bases map to TRBD2. The CDR3 sequence is 15 residues long. Germline V gene lookup returns CDR1 SGHTA and CDR2 FQGNSA. V dropped 1 base and J dropped 0; count of bases not matched to a gene: 3. For the CDR3, the DNA is TGTGCCAGCAGCTTAGTGGGAGGGGACTCCTACGAGCAGTACTTC. This codes for CASSLVGGDSYEQYF.